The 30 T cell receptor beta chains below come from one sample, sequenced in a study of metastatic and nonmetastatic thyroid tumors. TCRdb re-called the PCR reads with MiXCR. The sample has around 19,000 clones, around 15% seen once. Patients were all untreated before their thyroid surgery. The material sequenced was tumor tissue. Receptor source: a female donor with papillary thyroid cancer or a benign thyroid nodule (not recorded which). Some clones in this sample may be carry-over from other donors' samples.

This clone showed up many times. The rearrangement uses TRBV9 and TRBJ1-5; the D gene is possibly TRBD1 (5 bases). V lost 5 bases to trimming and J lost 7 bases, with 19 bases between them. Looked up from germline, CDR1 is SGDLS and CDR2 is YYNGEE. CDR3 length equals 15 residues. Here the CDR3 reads CASSEGRDGWQPQHF. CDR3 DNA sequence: TGTGCCAGCAGTGAGGGACGGGACGGCTGGCAGCCCCAGCATTTT.

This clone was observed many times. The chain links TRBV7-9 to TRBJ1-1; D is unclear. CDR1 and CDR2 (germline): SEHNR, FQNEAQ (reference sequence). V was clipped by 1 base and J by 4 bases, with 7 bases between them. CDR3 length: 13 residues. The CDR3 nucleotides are TGTGCCAGCAGCTTAGAGGCGGTCACTGAAGCTTTCTTT. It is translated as CASSLEAVTEAFF.

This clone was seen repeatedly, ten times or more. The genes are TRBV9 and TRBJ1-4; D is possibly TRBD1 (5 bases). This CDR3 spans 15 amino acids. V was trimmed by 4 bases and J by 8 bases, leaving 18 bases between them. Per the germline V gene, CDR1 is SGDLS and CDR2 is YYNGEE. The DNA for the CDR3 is TGTGCCAGCAGCCTCCGGGGGTTTCCGAACGAAAAACTGTTTTTT. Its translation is CASSLRGFPNEKLFF.

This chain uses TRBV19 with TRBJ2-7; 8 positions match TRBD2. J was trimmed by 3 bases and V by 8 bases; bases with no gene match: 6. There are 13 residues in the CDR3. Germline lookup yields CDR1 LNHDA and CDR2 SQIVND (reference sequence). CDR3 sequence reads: CASGSGGNYEQYF. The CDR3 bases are TGTGCCAGTGGCAGCGGGGGAAACTACGAGCAGTACTTC. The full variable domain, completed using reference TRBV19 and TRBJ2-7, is DGGITQSPKYLFRKEGQNVTLSCEQNLNHDAMYWYRQDPGQGLRLIYYSQIVNDFQKGDIAEGYSVSREKKESFPLTVTSAQKNPTAFYLCASGSGGNYEQYFGPGTRLTVT.

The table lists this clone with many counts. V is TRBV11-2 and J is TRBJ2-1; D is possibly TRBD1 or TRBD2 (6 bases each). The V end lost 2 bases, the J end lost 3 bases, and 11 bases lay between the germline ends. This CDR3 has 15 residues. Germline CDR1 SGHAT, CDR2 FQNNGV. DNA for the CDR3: TGTGCCAGCAGCTTACGAGGGGGGTTCTACAATGAGCAGTTCTTC. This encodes CASSLRGGFYNEQFF.

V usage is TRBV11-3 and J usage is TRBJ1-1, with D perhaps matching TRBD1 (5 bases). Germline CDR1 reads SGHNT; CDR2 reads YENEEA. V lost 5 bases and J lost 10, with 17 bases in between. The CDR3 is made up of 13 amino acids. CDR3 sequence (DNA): TGTGCCAGCAGCCGGTCGCAAAGGGGTGGAGCTTTCTTT. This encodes CASSRSQRGGAFF.

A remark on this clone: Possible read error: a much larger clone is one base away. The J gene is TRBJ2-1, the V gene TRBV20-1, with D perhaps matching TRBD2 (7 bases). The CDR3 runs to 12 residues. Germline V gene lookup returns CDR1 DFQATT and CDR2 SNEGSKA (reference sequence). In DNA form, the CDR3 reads TGCGGTGCTAGGGGAGGGGGCAATGAGCAGTTCTTC. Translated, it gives CGARGGGNEQFF.

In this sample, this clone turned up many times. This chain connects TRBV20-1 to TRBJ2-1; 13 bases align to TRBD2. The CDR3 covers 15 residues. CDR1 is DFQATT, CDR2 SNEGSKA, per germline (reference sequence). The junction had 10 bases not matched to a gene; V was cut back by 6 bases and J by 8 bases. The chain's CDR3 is CSAPRTSGSFHEQFF. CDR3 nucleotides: TGCAGTGCCCCACGGACTAGCGGGAGTTTCCATGAGCAGTTCTTC.

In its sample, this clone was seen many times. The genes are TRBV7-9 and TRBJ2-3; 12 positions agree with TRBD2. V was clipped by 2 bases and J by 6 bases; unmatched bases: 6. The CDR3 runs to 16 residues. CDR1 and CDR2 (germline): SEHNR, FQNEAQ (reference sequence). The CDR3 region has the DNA TGTGCCAGCAGCTTAATAACTAGCGGGAGGAGGGATACGCAGTATTTT. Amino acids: CASSLITSGRRDTQYF. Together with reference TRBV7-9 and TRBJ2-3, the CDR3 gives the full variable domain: DTGVSQNPRHKITKRGQNVTFRCDPISEHNRLYWYRQTLGQGPEFLTYFQNEAQLEKSRLLSDRFSAERPKGSFSTLEIQRTEQGDSAMYLCASSLITSGRRDTQYFGPGTRLTVL.

CDR3 loop: CASSPAGAYNEQFF. CDR3 DNA sequence: TGTGCCAGCAGCCCAGCGGGAGCTTACAATGAGCAGTTCTTC. The J gene is TRBJ2-1, the V gene TRBV14; 8 positions match TRBD2. Per the germline V gene, CDR1 is SGHDN and CDR2 is FVKESK. V shed 4 bases and J 4 bases; nucleotides not matched to a gene: 3. This CDR3 is 14 amino acids long.

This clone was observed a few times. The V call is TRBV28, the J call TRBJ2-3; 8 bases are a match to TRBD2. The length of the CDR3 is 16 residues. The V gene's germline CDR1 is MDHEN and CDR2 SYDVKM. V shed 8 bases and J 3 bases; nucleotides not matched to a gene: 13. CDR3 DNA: TGTGCCAGCGGCCCACAAAGCGGGAGAGGAACAGATACGCAGTATTTT. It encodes CASGPQSGRGTDTQYF.

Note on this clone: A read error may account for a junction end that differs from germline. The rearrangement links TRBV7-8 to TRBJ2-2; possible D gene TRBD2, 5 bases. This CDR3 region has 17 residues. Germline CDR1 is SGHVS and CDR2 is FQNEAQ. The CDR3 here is CSSSRQTSGSNTGELFF. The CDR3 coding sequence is TGTTCCAGCAGCCGACAAACTAGTGGGAGCAACACCGGGGAGCTGTTTTTT.

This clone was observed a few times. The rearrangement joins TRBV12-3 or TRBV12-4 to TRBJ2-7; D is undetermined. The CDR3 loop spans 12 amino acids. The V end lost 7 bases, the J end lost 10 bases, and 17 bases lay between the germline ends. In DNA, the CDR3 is TGTGCCAGCATCTCGAATTACGTCGATCAGTACTTC. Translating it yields CASISNYVDQYF.

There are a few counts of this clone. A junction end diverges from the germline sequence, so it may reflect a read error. The DNA for the CDR3 is TGTGCCAGCGGTGTATGGGGTAGCAATCAGCCCCATCATTTT. Its protein product is CASGVWGSNQPHHF. This chain links TRBV25-1 with TRBJ1-5, with D unresolved. This CDR3 comprises 14 residues. Germline-derived CDR1 and CDR2 are MGHDK and SYGVNS.

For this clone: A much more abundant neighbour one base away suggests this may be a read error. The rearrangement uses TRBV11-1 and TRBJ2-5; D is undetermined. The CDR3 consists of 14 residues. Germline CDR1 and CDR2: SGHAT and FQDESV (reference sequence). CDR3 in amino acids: CASSSLETEETRYF. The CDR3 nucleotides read TGTGCCAGCAGCTCCCTAGAGACCGAAGAGACCCGGTACTTC. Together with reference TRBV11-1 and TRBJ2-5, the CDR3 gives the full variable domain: EAEVAQSPRYKITEKSQAVAFWCDPISGHATLYWYRQILGQGPELLVQFQDESVVDDSQLPKDRFSAERLKGVDSTLKIQPAELGDSAMYLCASSSLETEETRYFGPGTRLLVL.

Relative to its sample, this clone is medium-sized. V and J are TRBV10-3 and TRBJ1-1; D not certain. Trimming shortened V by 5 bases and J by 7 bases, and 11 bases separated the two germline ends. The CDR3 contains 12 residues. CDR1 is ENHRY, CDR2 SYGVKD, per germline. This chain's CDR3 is CAISKDGSEAFF. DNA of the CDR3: TGTGCCATCAGTAAGGATGGCAGTGAAGCTTTCTTT.

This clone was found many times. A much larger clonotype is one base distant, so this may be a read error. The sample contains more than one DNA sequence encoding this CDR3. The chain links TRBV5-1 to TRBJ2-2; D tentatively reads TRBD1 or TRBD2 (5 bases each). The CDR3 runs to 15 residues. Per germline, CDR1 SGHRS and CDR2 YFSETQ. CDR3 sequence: CASSLDWGNTGELFF. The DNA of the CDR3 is TGCGCCAGCAGCTTGGATTGGGGGAACACTGGGGAGCTGTTTTTT.

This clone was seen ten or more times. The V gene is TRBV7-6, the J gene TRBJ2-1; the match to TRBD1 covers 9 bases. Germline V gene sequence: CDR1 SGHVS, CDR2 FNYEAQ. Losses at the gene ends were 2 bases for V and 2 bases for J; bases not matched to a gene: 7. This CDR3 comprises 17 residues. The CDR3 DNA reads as TGTGCCAGCAGCTTAACATCTGGGACAGGGACCTACAATGAGCAGTTCTTC. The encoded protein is CASSLTSGTGTYNEQFF.

CDR3 amino acids: CASSYKGRWVLSYEQYF. CDR3 coding DNA: TGTGCCAGCAGTTACAAGGGGAGGTGGGTTTTATCCTACGAGCAGTACTTC. The gene calls are TRBV6-2 or TRBV6-3 and TRBJ2-7, with D maybe TRBD2 (6 bases). Trimming pared 2 bases from V and 1 base from J, leaving 18 bases between. Germline assignment: CDR1 MNHEY and CDR2 SVGEGT. There are 17 residues in the CDR3.

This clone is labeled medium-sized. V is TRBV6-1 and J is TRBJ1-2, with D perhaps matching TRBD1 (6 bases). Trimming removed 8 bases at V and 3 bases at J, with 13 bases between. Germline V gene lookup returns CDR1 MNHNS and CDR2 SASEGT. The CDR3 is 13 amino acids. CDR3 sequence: CASSRGADYGYTF. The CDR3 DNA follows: TGTGCCAGCTCCCGGGGGGCTGACTATGGCTACACCTTC.

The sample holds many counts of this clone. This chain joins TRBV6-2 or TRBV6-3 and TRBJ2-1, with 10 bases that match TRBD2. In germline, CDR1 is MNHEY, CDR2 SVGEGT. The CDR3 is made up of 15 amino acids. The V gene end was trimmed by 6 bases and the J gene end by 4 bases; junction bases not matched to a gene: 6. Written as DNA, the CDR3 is TGTGCCAGCAGGCCAGGGACTAGCGCGTACAATGAGCAGTTCTTC. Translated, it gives CASRPGTSAYNEQFF.

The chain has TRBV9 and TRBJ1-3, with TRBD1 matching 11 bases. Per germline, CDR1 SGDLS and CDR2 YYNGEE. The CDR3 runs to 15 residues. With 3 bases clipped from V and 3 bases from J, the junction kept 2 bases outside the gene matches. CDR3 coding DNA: TGTGCCAGCAGCGCTGGGACAGGGGGTGGAAACACCATATATTTT. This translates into CASSAGTGGGNTIYF.

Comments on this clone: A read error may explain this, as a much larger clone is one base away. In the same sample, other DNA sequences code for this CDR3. CDR3 amino acids: CASSSPGGTQYF. CDR3 sequence (DNA): TGTGCCAGCAGCTCTCCTGGGGGTACGCAGTATTTT. The rearrangement links TRBV7-6 to TRBJ2-3, with D tentatively TRBD1 or TRBD2 (5 bases each). Germline assignment: CDR1 SGHVS and CDR2 FNYEAQ. The germline V and J ends were trimmed by 4 bases and 8 bases, with 10 bases remaining between them. The CDR3 runs 12 residues.

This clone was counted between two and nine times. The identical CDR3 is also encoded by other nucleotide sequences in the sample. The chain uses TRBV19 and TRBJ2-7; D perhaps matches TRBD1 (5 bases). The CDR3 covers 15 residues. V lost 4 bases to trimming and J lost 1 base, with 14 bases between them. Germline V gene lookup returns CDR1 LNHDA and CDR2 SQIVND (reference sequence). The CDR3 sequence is CASSTSVDSSYEQYF. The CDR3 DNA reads TGTGCCAGTAGTACCTCCGTTGACAGTTCCTACGAGCAGTACTTC. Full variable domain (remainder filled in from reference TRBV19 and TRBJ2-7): DGGITQSPKYLFRKEGQNVTLSCEQNLNHDAMYWYRQDPGQGLRLIYYSQIVNDFQKGDIAEGYSVSREKKESFPLTVTSAQKNPTAFYLCASSTSVDSSYEQYFGPGTRLTVT.

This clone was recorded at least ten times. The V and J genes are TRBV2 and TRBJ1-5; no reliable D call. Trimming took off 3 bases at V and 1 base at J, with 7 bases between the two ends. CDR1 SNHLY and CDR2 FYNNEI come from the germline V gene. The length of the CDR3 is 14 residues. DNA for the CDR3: TGTGCCAGCAGTGACGTAGAAAGCAATCAGCCCCAGCATTTT. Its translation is CASSDVESNQPQHF.

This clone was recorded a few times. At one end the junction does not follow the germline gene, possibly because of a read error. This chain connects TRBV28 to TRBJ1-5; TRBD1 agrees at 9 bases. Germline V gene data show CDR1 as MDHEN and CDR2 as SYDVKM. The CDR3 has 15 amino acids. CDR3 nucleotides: TGTGCCAGCAGAGACCTTACAGGGGGCGCGCAGCCACAGCATTTT. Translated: CASRDLTGGAQPQHF.

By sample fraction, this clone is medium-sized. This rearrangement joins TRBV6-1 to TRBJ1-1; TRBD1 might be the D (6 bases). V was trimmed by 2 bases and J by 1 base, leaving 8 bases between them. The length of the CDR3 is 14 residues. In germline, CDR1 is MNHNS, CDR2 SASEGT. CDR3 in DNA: TGTGCCAGCAGTGAATGGGGGGCGAACACTGAAGCTTTCTTT. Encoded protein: CASSEWGANTEAFF.

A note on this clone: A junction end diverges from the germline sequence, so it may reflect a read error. The CDR3 sequence is CASSLFAWSLYEQYF. CDR3 in DNA: TGCGCCAGCAGCTTGTTTGCCTGGTCTCTCTACGAGCAGTACTTT. The chain links TRBV5-1 to TRBJ2-7, with D hard to call. This CDR3 region has 15 residues. Looked up from germline, CDR1 is SGHRS and CDR2 is YFSETQ. The entire variable domain, with the rest obtained from reference TRBV5-1 and TRBJ2-7, is as follows: KAGVTQTPRYLIKTRGQQVTLSCSPISGHRSVSWYQQTPGQGLQFLFEYFSETQRNKGNFPGRFSGRQFSNSRSEMNVSTLELGDSALYLCASSLFAWSLYEQYFGPGTRLTVT.

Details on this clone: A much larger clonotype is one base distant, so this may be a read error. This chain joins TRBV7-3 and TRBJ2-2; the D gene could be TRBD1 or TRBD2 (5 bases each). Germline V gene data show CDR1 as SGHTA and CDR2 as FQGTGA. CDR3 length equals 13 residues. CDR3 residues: CTSSLGVGAELFF. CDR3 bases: TGTACCAGCAGCTTAGGGGTGGGAGCGGAGCTGTTTTTT.

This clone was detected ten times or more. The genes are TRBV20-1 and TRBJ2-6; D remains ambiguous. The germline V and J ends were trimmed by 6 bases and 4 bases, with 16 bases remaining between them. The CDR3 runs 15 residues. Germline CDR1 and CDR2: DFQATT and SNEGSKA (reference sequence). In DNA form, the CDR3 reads TGCAGTGCCATACAAGGGTACTCCGGGGCCAACGTCCTGACTTTC. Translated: CSAIQGYSGANVLTF.